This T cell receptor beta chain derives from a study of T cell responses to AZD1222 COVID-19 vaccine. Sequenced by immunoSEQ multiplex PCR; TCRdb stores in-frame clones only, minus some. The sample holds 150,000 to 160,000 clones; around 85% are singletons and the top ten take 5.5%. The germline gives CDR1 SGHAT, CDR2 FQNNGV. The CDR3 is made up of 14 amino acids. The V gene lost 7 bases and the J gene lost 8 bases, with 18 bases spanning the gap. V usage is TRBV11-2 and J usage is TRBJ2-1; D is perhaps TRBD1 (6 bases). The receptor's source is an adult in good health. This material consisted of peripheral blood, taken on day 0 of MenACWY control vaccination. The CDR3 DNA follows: TGTGCCAGCACCCAGGGGCGCGTCTCCCATGAGCAGTTCTTC. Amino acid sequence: CASTQGRVSHEQFF. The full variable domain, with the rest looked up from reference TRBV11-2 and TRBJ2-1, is EAGVAQSPRYKIIEKRQSVAFWCNPISGHATLYWYQQILGQGPKLLIQFQNNGVVDDSQLPKDRFSAERLKGVDSTLKIQPAKLEDSAVYLCASTQGRVSHEQFFGPGTRLTVL.